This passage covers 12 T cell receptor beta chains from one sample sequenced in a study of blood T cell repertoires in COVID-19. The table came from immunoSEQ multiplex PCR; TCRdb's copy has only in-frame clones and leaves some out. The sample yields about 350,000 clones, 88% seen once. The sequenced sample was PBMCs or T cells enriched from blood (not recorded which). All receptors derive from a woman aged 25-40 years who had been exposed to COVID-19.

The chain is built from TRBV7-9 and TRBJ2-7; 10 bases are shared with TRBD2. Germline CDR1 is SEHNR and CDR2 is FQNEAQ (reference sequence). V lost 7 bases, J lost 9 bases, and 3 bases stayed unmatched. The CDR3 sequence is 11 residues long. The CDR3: CASTSGRGQYF. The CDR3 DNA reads TGTGCCAGCACTAGCGGGAGAGGGCAGTACTTC.

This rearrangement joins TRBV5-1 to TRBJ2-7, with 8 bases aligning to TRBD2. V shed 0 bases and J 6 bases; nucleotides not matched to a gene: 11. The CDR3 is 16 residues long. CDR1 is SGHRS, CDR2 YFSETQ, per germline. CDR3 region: CASSLEVSGNIGEQYF. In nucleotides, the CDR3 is TGCGCCAGCAGCTTGGAGGTTAGCGGGAATATCGGCGAGCAGTACTTC.

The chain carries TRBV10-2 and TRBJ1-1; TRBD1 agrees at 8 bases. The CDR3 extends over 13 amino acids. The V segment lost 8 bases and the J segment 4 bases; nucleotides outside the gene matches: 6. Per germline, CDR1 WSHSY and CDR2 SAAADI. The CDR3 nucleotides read TGCGCCAGCTTTCGGGACAGGCCCACTGAAGCTTTCTTT. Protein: CASFRDRPTEAFF.

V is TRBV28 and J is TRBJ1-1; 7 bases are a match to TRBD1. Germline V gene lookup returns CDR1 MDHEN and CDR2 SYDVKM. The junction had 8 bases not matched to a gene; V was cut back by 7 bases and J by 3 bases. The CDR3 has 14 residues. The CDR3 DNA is TGTGCCAGCAAACAGGGGAACGTTGACACTGAAGCTTTCTTT. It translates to CASKQGNVDTEAFF.

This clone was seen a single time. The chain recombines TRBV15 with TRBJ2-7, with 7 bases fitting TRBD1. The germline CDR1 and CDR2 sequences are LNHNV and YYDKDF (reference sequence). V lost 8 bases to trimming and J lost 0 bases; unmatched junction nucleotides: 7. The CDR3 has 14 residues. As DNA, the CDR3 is TGTGCCACCGAGCGACAGGGTAGCTCCTACGAGCAGTACTTC. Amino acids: CATERQGSSYEQYF.

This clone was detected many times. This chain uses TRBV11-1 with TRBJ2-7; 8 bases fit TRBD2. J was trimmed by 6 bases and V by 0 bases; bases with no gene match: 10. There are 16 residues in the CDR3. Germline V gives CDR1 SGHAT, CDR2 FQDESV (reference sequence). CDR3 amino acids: CASSLARAGAPLEQYF. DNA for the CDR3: TGTGCCAGCAGCTTAGCGCGAGCGGGAGCGCCCCTCGAGCAGTACTTC.

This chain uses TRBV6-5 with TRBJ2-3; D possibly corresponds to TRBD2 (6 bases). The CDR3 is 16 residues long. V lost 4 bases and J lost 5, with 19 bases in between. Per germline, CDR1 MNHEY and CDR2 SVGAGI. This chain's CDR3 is CASSSNPGLTRDTQYF. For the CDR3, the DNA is TGTGCCAGCAGTTCAAATCCGGGACTGACGAGAGATACGCAGTATTTT.

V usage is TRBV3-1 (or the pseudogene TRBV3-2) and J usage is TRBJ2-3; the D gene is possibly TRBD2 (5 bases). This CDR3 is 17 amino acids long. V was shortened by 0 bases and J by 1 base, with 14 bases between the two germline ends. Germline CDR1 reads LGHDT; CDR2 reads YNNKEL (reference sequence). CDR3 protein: CASSQDSREGGTDTQYF. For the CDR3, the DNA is TGTGCCAGCAGCCAAGATTCGCGCGAGGGCGGCACAGATACGCAGTATTTT.

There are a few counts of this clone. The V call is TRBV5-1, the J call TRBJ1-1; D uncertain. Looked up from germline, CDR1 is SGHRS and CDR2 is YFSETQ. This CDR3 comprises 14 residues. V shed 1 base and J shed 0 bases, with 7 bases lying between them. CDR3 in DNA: TGCGCCAGCAGCTTGTGGAGGATGAACACTGAAGCTTTCTTT. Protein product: CASSLWRMNTEAFF.

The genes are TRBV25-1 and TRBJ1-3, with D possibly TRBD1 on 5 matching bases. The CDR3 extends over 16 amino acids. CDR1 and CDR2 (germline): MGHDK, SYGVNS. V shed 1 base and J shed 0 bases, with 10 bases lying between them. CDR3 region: CASSEWGRNSGNTIYF. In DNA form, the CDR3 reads TGTGCCAGCAGTGAATGGGGCCGCAACTCTGGAAACACCATATATTTT.

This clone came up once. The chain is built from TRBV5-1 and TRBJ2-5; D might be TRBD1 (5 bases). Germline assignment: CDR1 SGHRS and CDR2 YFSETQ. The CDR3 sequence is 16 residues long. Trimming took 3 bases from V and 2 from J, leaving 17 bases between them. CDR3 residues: CASSSLGRVRQETQYF. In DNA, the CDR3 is TGCGCCAGCAGCTCGCTTGGCAGGGTTCGGCAAGAGACCCAGTACTTC.

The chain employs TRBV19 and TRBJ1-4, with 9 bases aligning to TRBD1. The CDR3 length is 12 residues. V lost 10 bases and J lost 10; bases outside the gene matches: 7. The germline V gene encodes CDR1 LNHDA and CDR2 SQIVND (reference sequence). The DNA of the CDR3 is TGTGCCACTAAGGACAGGGGTGGAAAACTGTTTTTT. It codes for CATKDRGGKLFF.